The sequence of this T cell receptor (beta chain) was determined in a study of T cell repertoires in cytomegalovirus infection. TCRdb called the reads again in MiXCR, with one record for every CDR3 protein. This repertoire shows around 490,000 distinct CDR3 sequences, 26% found once; its top ten account for 13%. Trimming removed 5 bases at V and 0 bases at J, with 13 bases between. Germline assignment: CDR1 SGHVS and CDR2 FQNEAQ. The CDR3 sequence is 16 residues long. The chain is built from TRBV7-8 and TRBJ2-2, with D possibly matching TRBD2 (5 bases). The sequence was obtained from a human donor in good health (CMV status not recorded). Some clones in this sample may be carry-over from other donors' samples. Sample: PBMCs. CDR3 loop: CASSQGSGSNTGELFF. DNA of the CDR3: TGTGCCAGCAGCCAAGGAAGCGGTTCGAACACCGGGGAGCTGTTTTTT.